This T cell receptor beta chain came from a study of T cell responses to AZD1222 COVID-19 vaccine. After removal of 4 bases from V and 4 bases from J, the junction contained 9 bases not matched to a gene. CDR1 KGHSH and CDR2 LQKENI come from the germline V gene. The CDR3 contains 15 residues. Note on this clone: The antigen is unknown.

Study conclusions and caveats: Baseline serology detected seropositivity in only six or seven AZD1222 recipients. Donors, mostly white British, included more females; clonal diversity was possibly underestimated. Repertoire collection took place solely once the T cell response had peaked.

Clones were sequenced by immunoSEQ multiplex PCR, and TCRdb holds only the in-frame ones, with some missing. The sample shows fewer than 130,000 clones, more than 90% of them seen only once. The receptor was derived from an adult in good health. The gene calls are TRBV18 and TRBJ2-7, with TRBD1 matching 8 bases. The source material was peripheral blood, sampled on day 0 of AZD1222 vaccination. The CDR3 nucleotides are TGTGCCAGCTCACAGGACAGGGATCGTCAGTACGAGCAGTACTTC. Protein product: CASSQDRDRQYEQYF.